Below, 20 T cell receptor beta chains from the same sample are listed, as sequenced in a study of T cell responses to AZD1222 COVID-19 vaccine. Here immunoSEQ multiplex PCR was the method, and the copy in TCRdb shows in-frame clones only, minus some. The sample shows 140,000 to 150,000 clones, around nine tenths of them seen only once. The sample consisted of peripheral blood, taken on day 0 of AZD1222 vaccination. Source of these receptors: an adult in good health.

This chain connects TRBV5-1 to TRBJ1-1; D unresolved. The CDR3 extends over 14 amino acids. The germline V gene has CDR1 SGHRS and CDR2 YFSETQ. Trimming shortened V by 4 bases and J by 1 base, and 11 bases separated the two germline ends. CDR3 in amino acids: CASSDPGRNTEAFF. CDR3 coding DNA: TGCGCCAGCAGCGATCCGGGAAGGAACACTGAAGCTTTCTTT.

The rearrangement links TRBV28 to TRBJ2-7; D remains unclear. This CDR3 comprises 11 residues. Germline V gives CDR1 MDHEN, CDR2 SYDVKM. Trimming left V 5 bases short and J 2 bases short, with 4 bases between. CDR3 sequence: CASSPAYEQYF. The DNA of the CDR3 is TGTGCCAGCAGTCCCGCCTACGAGCAGTACTTC.

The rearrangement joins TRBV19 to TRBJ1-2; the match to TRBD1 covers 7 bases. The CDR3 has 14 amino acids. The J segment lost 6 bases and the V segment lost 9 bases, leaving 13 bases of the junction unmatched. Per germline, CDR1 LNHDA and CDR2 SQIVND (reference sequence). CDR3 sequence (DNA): TGTGCCAGCGAAAAACCGGGACAGTGGGATGGCTACACCTTC. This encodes CASEKPGQWDGYTF.

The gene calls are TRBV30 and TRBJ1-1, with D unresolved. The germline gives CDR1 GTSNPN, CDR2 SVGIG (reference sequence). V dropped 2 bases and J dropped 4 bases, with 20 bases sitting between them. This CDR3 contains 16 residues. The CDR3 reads CAWSSLGGSWVTEAFF. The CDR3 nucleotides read TGTGCCTGGAGTTCCTTAGGTGGGTCCTGGGTCACTGAAGCTTTCTTT.

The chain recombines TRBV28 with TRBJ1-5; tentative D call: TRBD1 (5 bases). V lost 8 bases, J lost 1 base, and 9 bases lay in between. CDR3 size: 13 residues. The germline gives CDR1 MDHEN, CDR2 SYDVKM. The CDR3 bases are TGTGCCAGCCTGGGGGGAAGCAATCAGCCCCAGCATTTT. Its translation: CASLGGSNQPQHF. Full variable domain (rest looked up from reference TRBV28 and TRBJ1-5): DVKVTQSSRYLVKRTGEKVFLECVQDMDHENMFWYRQDPGLGLRLIYFSYDVKMKEKGDIPEGYSVSREKKERFSLILESASTNQTSMYLCASLGGSNQPQHFGDGTRLSIL.

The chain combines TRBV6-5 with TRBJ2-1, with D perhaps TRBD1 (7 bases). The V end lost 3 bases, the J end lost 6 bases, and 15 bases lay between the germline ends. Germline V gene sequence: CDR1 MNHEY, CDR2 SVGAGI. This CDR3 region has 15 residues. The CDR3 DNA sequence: TGTGCCAGCAGTTATGGCGGGACAGTTTCCAATGAGCAGTTCTTC. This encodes CASSYGGTVSNEQFF.

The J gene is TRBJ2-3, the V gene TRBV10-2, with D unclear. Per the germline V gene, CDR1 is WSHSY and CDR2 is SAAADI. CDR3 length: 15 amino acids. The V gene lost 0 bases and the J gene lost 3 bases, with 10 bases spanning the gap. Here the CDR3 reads CASSESGSGTDTQYF. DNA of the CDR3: TGCGCCAGCAGTGAGTCGGGATCGGGTACAGATACGCAGTATTTT.

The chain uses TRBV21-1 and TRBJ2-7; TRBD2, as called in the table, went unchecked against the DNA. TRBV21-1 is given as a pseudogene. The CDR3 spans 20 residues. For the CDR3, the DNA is TGTGCCAGCAGCCCACGGGGGTCTACGTTCCCGGGGGGAAAGGTCTACGAGCAGTACTTC. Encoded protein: CASSPRGSTFPGGKVYEQYF.

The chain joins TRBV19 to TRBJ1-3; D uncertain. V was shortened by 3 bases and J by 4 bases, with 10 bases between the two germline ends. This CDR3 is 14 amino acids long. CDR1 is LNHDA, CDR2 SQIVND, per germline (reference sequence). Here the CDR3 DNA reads TGTGCCAGTAGTATGGTACTGTCAGGAAACACCATATATTTT. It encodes CASSMVLSGNTIYF.

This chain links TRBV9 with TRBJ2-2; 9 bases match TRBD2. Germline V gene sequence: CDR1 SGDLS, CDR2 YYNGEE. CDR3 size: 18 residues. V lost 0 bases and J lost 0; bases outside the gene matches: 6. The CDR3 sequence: CASSVEGGLATNTGELFF. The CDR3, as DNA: TGTGCCAGCAGCGTAGAGGGAGGACTAGCGACGAACACCGGGGAGCTGTTTTTT.

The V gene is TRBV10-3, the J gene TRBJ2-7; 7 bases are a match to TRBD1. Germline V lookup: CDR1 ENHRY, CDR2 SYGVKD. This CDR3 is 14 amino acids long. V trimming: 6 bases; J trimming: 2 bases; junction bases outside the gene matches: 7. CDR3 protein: CAIRTGTVPYEQYF. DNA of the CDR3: TGTGCCATCAGGACCGGGACAGTACCCTACGAGCAGTACTTC.

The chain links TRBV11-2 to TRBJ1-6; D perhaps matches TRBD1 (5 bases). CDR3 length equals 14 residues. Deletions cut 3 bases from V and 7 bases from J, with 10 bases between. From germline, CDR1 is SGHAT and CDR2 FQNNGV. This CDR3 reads CASSLGQGNSPLHF. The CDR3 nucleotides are TGTGCCAGCAGCTTGGGGCAGGGAAATTCACCCCTCCACTTT.

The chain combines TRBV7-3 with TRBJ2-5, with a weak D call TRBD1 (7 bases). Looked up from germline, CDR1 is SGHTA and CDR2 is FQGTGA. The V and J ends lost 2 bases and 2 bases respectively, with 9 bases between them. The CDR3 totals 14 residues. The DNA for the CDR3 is TGTGCCAGCAGCTTAGCGGGACAGCAAGAGACCCAGTACTTC. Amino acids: CASSLAGQQETQYF.

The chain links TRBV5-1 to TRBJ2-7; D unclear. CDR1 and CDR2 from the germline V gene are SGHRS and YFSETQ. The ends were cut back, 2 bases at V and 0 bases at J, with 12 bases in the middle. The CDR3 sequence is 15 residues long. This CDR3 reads CASSFAADVSYEQYF. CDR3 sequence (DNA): TGCGCCAGCAGCTTCGCGGCAGATGTCTCCTACGAGCAGTACTTC.

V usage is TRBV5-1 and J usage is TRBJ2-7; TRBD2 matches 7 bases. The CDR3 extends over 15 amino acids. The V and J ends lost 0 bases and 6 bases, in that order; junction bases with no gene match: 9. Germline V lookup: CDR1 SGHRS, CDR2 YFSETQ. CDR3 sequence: CASSLEERPGGEQYF. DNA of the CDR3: TGCGCCAGCAGCTTGGAGGAACGCCCGGGGGGCGAGCAGTACTTC.

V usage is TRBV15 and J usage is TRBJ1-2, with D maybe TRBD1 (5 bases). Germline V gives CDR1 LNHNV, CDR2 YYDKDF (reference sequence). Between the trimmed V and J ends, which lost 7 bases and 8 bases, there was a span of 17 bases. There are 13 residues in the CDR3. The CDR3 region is CATTEGTRRGYTF. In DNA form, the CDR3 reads TGTGCCACCACCGAAGGGACGCGGAGAGGCTACACCTTC.

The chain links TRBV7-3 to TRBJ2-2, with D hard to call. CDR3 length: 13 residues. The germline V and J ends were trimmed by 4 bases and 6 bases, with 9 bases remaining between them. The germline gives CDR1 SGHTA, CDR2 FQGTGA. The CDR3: CASSSRTSGELFF. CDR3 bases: TGTGCCAGCAGCTCTCGTACGTCCGGGGAGCTGTTTTTT.

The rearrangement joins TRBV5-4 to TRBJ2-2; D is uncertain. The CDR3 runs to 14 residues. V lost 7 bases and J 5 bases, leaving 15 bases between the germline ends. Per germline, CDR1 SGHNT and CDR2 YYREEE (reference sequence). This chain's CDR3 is CASQWQIGTGELFF. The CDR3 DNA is TGTGCCAGCCAATGGCAGATTGGGACCGGGGAGCTGTTTTTT.

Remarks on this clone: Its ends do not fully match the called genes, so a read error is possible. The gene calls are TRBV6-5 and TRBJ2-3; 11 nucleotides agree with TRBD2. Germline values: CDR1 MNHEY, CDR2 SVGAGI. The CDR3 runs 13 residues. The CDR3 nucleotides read TGTGCCAGCAGTTACAGCTCGGCTAGCGGGAGGTCTTTT. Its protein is CASSYSSASGRSF.

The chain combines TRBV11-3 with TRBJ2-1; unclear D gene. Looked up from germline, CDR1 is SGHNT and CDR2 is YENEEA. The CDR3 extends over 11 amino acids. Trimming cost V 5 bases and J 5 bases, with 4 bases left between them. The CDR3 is CASSTHNEQFF. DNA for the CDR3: TGTGCCAGCAGCACCCACAATGAGCAGTTCTTC.